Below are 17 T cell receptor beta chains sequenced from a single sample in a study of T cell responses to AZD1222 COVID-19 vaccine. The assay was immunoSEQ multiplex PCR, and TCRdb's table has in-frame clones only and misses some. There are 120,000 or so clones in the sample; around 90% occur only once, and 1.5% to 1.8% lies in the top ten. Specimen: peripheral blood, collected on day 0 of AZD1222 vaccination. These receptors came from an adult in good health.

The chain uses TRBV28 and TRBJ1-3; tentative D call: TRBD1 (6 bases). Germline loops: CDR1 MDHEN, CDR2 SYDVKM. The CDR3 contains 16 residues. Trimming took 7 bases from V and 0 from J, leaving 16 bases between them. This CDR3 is CASINSDSHSGNTIYF. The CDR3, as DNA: TGTGCCAGCATTAATTCGGACAGCCACTCTGGAAACACCATATATTTT.

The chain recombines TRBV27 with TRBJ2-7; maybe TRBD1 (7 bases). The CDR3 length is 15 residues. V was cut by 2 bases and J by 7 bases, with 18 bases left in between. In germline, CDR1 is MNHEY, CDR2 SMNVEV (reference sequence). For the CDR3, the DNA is TGTGCCAGCAGTTTAAGGGCAGGGGGGACGAAAGAGCAGTACTTC. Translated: CASSLRAGGTKEQYF.

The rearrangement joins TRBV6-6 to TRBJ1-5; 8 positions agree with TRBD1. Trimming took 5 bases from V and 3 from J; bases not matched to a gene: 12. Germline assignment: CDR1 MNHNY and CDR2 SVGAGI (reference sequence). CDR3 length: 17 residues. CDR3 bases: TGTGCCAGCAGTCCACCAAAGGCAGGGGGCCTCAATCAGCCCCAGCATTTT. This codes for CASSPPKAGGLNQPQHF.

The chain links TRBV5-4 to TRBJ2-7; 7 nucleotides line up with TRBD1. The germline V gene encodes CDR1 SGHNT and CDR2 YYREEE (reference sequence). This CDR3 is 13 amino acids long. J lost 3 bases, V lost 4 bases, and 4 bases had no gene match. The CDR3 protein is CASSGRDSYEQYF. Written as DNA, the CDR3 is TGTGCCAGCAGCGGCCGGGACAGCTACGAGCAGTACTTC.

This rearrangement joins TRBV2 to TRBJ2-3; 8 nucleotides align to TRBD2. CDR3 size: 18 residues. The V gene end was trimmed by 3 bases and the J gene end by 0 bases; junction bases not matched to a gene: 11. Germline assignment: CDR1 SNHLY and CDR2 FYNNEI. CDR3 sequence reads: CASSELRVAGPSTDTQYF. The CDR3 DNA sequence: TGTGCCAGCAGTGAGCTCCGAGTAGCGGGACCTAGCACAGATACGCAGTATTTT.

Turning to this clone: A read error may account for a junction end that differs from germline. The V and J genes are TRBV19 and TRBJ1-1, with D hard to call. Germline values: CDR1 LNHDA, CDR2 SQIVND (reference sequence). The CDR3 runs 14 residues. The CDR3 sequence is CASNTGWVNTEAFF. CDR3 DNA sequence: TGTGCCAGTAACACCGGGTGGGTGAATACTGAAGCTTTCTTT. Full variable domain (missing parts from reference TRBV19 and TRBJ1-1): DGGITQSPKYLFRKEGQNVTLSCEQNLNHDAMYWYRQDPGQGLRLIYYSQIVNDFQKGDIAEGYSVSREKKESFPLTVTSAQKNPTAFYLCASNTGWVNTEAFFGQGTRLTVV.

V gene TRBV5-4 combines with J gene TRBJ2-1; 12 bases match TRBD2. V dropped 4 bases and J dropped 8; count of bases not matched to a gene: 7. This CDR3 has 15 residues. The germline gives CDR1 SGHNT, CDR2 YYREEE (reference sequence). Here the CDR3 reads CASSPGLAGIYEQFF. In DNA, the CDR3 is TGTGCCAGCAGCCCCGGACTAGCGGGAATATATGAGCAGTTCTTC.

CDR3 coding DNA: TGTGCCAGCAGTACCGGGACTAGCGGCTCCTACGAGCAGTACTTC. It is translated as CASSTGTSGSYEQYF. The J gene is TRBJ2-7, the V gene TRBV28; 11 nucleotides agree with TRBD2. CDR1 is MDHEN, CDR2 SYDVKM, per germline. Losses at the gene ends were 5 bases for V and 0 bases for J; bases not matched to a gene: 3. CDR3 length: 15 residues. Full variable domain (remainder filled in from reference TRBV28 and TRBJ2-7): DVKVTQSSRYLVKRTGEKVFLECVQDMDHENMFWYRQDPGLGLRLIYFSYDVKMKEKGDIPEGYSVSREKKERFSLILESASTNQTSMYLCASSTGTSGSYEQYFGPGTRLTVT.

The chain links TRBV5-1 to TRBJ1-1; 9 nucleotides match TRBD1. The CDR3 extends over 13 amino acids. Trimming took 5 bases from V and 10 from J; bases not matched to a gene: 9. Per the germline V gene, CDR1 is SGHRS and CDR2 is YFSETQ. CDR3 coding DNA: TGCGCCAGCAGGCGGGGGACAGGGTATAGAGCTTTCTTT. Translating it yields CASRRGTGYRAFF.

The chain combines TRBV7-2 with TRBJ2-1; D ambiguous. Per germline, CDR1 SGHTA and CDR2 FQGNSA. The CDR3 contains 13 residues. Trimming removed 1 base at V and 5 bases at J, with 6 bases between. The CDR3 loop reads CASSLVPNNEQFF. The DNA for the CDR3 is TGTGCCAGCAGCTTAGTGCCTAACAATGAGCAGTTCTTC.

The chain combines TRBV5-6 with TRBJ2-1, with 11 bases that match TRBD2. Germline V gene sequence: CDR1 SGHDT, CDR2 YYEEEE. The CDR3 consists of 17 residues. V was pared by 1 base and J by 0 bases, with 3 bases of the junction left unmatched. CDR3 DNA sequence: TGTGCCAGCAGCTTGAGTACTAGCGGGAGCTCCTACAATGAGCAGTTCTTC. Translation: CASSLSTSGSSYNEQFF. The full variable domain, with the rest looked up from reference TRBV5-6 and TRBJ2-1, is DAGVTQSPTHLIKTRGQQVTLRCSPKSGHDTVSWYQQALGQGPQFIFQYYEEEERQRGNFPDRFSGHQFPNYSSELNVNALLLGDSALYLCASSLSTSGSSYNEQFFGPGTRLTVL.

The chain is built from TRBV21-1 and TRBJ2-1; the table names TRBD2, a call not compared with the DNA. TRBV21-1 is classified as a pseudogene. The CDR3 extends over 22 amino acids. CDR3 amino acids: CASKTCGLAGARLPSSYNEQFF. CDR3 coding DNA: TGTGCCAGCAAAACATGCGGGCTAGCGGGAGCTCGCCTCCCCTCTTCCTACAATGAGCAGTTCTTC.

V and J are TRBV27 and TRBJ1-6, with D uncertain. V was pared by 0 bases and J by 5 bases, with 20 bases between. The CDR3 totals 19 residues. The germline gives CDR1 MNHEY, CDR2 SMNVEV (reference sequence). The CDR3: CASSLSIPGLGFNNSPLHF. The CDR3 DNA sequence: TGTGCCAGCAGTTTATCGATCCCAGGCTTGGGGTTTAATAATTCACCCCTCCACTTT.

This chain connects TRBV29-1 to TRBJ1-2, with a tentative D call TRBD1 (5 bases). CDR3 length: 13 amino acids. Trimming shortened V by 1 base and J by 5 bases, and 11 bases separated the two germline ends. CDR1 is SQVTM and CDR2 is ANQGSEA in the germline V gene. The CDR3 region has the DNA TGCAGCGTTGAAGTCGGGCAGGGATATGGCTACACCTTC. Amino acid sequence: CSVEVGQGYGYTF. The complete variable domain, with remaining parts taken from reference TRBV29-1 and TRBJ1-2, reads SAVISQKPSRDICQRGTSLTIQCQVDSQVTMMFWYRQQPGQSLTLIATANQGSEATYESGFVIDKFPISRPNLTFSTLTVSNMSPEDSSIYLCSVEVGQGYGYTFGSGTRLTVV.

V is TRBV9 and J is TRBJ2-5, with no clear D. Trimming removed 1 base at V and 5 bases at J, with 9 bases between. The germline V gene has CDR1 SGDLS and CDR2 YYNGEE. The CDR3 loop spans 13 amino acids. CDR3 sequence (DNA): TGTGCCAGCAGCGTACGATCCTGGGAGACCCAGTACTTC. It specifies CASSVRSWETQYF.

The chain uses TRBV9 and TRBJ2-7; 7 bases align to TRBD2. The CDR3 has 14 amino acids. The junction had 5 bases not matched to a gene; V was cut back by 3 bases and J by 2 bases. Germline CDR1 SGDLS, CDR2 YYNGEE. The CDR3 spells CASSGDYFPYEQYF. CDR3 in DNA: TGTGCCAGCAGCGGGGACTATTTCCCCTACGAGCAGTACTTC.

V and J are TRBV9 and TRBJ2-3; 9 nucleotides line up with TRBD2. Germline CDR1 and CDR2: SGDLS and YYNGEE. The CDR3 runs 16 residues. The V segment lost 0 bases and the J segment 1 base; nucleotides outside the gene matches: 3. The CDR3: CASSVGIAGGTDTQYF. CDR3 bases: TGTGCCAGCAGCGTAGGAATAGCGGGGGGCACAGATACGCAGTATTTT.